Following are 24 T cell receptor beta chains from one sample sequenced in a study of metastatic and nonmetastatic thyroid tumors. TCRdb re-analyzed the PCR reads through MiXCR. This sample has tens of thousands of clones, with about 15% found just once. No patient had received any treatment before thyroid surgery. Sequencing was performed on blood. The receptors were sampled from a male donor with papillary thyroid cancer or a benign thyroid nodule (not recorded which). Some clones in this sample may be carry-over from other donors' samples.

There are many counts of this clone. The chain's CDR3 is CASSQGAGAGEQFF. CDR3 bases: TGTGCCAGCAGCCAAGGGGCGGGGGCTGGTGAGCAGTTCTTC. This rearrangement joins TRBV3-1 to TRBJ2-1, with D maybe TRBD2 (7 bases). CDR3 size: 14 residues. The V end was cut by 1 base, the J end by 9 bases, with 13 bases between. CDR1 and CDR2 (germline): LGHDT, YNNKEL (reference sequence).

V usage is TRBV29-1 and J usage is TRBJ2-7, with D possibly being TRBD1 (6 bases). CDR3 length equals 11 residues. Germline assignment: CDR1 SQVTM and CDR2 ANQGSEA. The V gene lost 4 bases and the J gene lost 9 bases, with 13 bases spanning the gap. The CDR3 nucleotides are TGCAGCGTTGCGGTGGGGGCGGGGCAGTACTTC. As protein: CSVAVGAGQYF.

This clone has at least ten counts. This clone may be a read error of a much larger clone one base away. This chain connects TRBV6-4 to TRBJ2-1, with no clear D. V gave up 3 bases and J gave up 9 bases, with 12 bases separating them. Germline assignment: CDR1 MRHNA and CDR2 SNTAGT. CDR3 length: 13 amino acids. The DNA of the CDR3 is TGTGCCAGCAGTGAGAGTAGCAACAGTGAGCAGTTCTTC. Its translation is CASSESSNSEQFF.

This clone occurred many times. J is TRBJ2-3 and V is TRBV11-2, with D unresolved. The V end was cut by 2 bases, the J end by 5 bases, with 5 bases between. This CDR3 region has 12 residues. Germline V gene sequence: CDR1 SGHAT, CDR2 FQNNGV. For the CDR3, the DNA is TGTGCCAGCAGCTTAACTGGAGATACGCAGTATTTT. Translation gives CASSLTGDTQYF.

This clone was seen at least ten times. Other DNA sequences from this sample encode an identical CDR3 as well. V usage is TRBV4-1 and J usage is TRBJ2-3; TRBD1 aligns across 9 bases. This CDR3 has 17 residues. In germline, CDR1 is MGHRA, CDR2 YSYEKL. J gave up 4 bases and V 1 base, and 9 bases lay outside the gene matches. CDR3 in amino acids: CASSQAAGTGLSDTQYF. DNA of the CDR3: TGCGCCAGCAGCCAAGCGGCAGGGACAGGGCTGTCAGATACGCAGTATTTT.

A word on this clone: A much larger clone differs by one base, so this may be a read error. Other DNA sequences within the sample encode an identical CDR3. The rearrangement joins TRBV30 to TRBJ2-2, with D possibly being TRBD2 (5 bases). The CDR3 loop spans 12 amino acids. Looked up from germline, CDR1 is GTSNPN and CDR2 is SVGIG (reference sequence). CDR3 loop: CAWSKDTGELFF. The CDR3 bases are TGTGCCTGGAGTAAAGACACCGGGGAGCTGTTCTTT.

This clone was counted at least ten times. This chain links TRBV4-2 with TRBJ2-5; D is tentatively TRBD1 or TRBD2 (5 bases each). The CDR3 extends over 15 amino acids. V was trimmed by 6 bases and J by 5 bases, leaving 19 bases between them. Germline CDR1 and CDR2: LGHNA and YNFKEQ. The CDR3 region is CASRTFHGARETQYF. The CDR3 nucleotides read TGTGCCAGCAGGACCTTCCACGGGGCCAGGGAGACCCAGTACTTC.

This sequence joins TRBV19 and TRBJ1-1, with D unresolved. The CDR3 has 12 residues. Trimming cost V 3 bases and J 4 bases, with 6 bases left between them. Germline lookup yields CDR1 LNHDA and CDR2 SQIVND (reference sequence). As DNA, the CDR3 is TGTGCCAGTAGTATCGTTTCCACTGAAGCTTTCTTT. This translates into CASSIVSTEAFF.

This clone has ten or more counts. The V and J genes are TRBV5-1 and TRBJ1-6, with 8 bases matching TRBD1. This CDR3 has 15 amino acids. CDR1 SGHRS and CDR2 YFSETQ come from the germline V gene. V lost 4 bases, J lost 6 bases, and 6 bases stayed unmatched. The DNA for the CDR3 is TGCGCCAGCAGCACAGACAGGGGTGGTAATTCACCCCTCCACTTT. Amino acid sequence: CASSTDRGGNSPLHF.

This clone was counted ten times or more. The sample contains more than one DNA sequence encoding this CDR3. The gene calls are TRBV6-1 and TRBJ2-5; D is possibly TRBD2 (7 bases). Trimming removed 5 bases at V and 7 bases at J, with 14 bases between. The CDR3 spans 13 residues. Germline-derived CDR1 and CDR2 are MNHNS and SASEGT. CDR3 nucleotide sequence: TGTGCCAGCAGTTTCGGGGGGCCGGGGACCCAGTACTTC. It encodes CASSFGGPGTQYF.

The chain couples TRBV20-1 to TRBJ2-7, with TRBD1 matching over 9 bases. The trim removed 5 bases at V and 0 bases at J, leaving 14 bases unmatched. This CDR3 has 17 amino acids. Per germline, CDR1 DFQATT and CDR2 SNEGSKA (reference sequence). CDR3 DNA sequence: TGCAGTGCTGTCTTTCAGGGGACAGGGATTTTCTCCTACGAGCAGTACTTC. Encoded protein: CSAVFQGTGIFSYEQYF.

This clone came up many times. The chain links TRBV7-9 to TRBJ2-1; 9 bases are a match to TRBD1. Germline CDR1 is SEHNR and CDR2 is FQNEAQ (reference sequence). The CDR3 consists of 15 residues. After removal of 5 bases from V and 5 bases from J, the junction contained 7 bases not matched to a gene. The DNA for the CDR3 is TGTGCCAGCAGCAGCCAGGACAGGGGCCACAATGAGCAGTTCTTC. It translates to CASSSQDRGHNEQFF.

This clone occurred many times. The CDR3 loop reads CASSLEADYNEQFF. For the CDR3, the DNA is TGTGCCAGCAGCTTAGAAGCCGATTACAATGAGCAGTTCTTC. The chain has TRBV7-8 and TRBJ2-1; D call uncertain. The V end lost 1 base, the J end lost 4 bases, and 8 bases lay between the germline ends. CDR1 is SGHVS and CDR2 is FQNEAQ in the germline V gene. The CDR3 length is 14 residues.

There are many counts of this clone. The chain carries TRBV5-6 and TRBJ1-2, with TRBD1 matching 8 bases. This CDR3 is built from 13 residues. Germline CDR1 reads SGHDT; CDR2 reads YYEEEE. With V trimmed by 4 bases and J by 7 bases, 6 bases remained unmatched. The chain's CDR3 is CASSPGQGPGYTF. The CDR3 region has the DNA TGTGCCAGCAGCCCCGGACAGGGCCCTGGCTACACCTTC. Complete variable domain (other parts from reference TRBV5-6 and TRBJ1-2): DAGVTQSPTHLIKTRGQQVTLRCSPKSGHDTVSWYQQALGQGPQFIFQYYEEEERQRGNFPDRFSGHQFPNYSSELNVNALLLGDSALYLCASSPGQGPGYTFGSGTRLTVV.

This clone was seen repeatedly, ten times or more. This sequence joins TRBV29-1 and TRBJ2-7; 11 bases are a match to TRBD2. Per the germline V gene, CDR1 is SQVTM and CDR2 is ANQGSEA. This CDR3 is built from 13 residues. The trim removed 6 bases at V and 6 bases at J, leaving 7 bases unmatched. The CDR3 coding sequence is TGCAGCGTGGGACTAGCGGTTGGGTCCGAGCAGTACTTC. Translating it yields CSVGLAVGSEQYF.

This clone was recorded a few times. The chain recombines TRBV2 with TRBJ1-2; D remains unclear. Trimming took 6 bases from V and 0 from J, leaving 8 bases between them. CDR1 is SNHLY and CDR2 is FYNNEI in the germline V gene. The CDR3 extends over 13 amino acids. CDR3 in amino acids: CASSPGANYGYTF. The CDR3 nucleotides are TGTGCCAGCAGCCCAGGAGCTAACTATGGCTACACCTTC.

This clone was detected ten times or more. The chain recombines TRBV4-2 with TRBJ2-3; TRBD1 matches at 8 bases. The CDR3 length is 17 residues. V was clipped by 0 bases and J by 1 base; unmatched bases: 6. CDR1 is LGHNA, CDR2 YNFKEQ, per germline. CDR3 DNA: TGTGCCAGCAGCCAAGATAATCCGGGACAGGGCACAGATACGCAGTATTTT. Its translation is CASSQDNPGQGTDTQYF.

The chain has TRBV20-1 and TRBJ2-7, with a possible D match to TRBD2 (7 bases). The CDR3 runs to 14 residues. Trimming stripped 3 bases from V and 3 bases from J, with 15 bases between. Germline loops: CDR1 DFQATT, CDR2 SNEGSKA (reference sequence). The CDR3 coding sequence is TGCAGTGCTAGGAAGCGGGGAGGGGGCTACGAGCAGTACGTC. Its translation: CSARKRGGGYEQYV.

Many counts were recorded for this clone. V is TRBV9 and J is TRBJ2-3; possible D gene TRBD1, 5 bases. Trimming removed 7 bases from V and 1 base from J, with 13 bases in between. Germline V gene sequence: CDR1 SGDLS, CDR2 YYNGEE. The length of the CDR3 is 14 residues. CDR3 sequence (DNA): TGTGCCAGCTCCCCCCTACAGGGCACAGATACGCAGTATTTT. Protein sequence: CASSPLQGTDTQYF.

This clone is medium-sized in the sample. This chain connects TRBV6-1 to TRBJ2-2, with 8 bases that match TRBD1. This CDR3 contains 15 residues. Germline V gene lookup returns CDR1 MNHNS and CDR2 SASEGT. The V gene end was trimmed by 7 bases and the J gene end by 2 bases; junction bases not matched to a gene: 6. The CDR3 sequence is CASTLTGDNTGELFF. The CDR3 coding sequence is TGTGCCAGCACTCTGACAGGGGATAACACCGGGGAGCTGTTTTTT.

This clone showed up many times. CDR3 amino acids: CASSSGVSYEQYF. CDR3 in DNA: TGTGCCAGTAGCTCAGGGGTCTCCTACGAGCAGTACTTC. The chain combines TRBV19 with TRBJ2-7; TRBD1 might be the D (6 bases). Between the trimmed V and J ends, which lost 6 bases and 0 bases, there was a span of 9 bases. This CDR3 has 13 residues. The germline V gene has CDR1 LNHDA and CDR2 SQIVND (reference sequence).

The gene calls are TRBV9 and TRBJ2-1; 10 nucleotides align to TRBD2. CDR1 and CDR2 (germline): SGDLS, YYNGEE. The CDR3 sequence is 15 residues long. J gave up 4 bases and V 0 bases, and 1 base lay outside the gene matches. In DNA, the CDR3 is TGTGCCAGCAGCGTAGGAGCGGGGGGGTACAATGAGCAGTTCTTC. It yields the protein CASSVGAGGYNEQFF.

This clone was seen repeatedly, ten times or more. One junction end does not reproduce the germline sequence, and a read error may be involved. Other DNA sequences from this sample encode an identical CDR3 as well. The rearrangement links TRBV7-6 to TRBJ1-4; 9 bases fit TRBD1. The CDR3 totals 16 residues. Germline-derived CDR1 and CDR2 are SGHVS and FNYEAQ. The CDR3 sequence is CASSSTGGTTNEKLFF. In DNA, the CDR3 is TGTGCCAGCAGCTCGACAGGGGGGACAACTAACGAAAAACTGTTTTTT.

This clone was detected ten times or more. For the CDR3, the DNA is TGTGCCAGCAGCTCCCAAGCGCGCACTGAAGCTTTCTTT. Encoded protein: CASSSQARTEAFF. V usage is TRBV7-2 and J usage is TRBJ1-1; no clear D. Germline lookup yields CDR1 SGHTA and CDR2 FQGNSA. V lost 4 bases to trimming and J lost 4 bases, with 10 bases between them. The CDR3 contains 13 residues. The entire variable domain, with the rest obtained from reference TRBV7-2 and TRBJ1-1, is as follows: GAGVSQSPSNKVTEKGKDVELRCDPISGHTALYWYRQSLGQGLEFLIYFQGNSAPDKSGLPSDRFSAERTGGSVSTLTIQRTQQEDSAVYLCASSSQARTEAFFGQGTRLTVV.